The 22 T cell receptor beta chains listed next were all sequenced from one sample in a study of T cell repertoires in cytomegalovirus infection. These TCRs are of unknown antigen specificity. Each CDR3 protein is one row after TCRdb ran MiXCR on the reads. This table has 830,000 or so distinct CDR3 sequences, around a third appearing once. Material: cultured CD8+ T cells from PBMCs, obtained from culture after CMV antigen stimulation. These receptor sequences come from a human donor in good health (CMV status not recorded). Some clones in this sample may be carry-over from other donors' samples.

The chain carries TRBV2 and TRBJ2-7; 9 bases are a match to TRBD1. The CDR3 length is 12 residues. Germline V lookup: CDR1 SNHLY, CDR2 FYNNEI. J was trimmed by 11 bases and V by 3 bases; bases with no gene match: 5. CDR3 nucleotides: TGTGCCAGCAGTGATTGGGGACAGGGAGAGTACGTC. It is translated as CASSDWGQGEYV.

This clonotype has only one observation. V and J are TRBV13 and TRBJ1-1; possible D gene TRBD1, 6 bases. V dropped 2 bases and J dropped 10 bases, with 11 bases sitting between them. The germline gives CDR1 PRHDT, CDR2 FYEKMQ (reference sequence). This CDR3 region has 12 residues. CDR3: CASSLSRGGAFF. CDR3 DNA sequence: TGTGCCAGCAGCTTATCAAGGGGGGGAGCTTTCTTT.

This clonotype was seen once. CDR3 DNA: TGTGCCAGCAGTTCGATGATTAACACTGAAGCTTTCTTT. As protein: CASSSMINTEAFF. The V call is TRBV6-5, the J call TRBJ1-1; D not certain. V lost 4 bases to trimming and J lost 2 bases, with 8 bases between them. The CDR3 spans 13 residues. Germline V lookup: CDR1 MNHEY, CDR2 SVGAGI.

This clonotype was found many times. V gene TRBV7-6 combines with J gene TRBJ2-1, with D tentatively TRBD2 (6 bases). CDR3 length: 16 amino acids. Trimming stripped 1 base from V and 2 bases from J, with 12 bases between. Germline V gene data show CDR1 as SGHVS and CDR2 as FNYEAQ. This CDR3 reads CASSLEGGATYNEQFF. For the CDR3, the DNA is TGTGCCAGCAGCTTAGAGGGCGGGGCGACCTACAATGAGCAGTTCTTC.

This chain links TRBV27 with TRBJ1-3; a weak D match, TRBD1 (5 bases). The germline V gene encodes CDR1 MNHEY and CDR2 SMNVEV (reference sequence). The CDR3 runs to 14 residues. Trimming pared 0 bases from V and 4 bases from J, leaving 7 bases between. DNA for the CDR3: TGTGCCAGCAGTTTATCGCGACAGGGAAACACCATATATTTT. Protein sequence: CASSLSRQGNTIYF.

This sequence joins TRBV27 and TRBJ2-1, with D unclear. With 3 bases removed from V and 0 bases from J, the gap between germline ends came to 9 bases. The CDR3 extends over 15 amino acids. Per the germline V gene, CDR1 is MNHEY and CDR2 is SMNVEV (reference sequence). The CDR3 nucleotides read TGTGCCAGCAGTTTTCAACAGTACTCCTACAATGAGCAGTTCTTC. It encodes CASSFQQYSYNEQFF.

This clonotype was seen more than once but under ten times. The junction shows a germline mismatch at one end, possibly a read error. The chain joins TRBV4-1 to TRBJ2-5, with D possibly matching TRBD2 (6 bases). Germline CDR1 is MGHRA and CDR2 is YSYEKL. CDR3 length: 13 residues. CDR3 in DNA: TGCGCCAGCAGTCAAGACGGGGGTAAGACCCAGTACTTC. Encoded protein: CASSQDGGKTQYF.

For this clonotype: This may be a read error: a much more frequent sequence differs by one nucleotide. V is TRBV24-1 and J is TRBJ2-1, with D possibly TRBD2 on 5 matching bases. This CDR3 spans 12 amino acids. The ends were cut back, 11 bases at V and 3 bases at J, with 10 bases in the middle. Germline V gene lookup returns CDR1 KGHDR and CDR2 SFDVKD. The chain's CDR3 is CAIGRGYNEQFF. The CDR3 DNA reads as TGTGCCATCGGCCGGGGCTACAATGAGCAGTTCTTC.

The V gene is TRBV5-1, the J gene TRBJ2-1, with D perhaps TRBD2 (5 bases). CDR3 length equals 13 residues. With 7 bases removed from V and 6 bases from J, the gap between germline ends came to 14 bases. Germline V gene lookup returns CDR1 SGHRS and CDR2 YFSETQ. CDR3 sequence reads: CASGESGSNEQFF. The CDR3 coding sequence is TGCGCCAGCGGGGAATCGGGGAGCAATGAGCAGTTCTTC.

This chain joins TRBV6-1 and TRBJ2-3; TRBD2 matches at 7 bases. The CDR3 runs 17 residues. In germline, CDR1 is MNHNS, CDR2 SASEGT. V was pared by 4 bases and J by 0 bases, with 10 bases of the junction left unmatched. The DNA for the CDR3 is TGTGCCAGCAGTGCAAGCGGGGAGGTCTATAGCACAGATACGCAGTATTTT. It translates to CASSASGEVYSTDTQYF.

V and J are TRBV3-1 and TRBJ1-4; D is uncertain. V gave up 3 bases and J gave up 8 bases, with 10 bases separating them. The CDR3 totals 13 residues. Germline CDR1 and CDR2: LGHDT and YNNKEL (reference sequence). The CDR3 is CASSQAGREKLFF. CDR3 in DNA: TGTGCCAGCAGCCAGGCCGGGCGAGAAAAACTGTTTTTT.

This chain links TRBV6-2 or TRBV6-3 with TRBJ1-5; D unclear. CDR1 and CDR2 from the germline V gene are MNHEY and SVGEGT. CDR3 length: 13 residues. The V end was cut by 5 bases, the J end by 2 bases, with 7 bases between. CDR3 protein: CASSDYGNQPQHF. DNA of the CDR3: TGTGCCAGCAGTGACTACGGCAATCAGCCCCAGCATTTT.

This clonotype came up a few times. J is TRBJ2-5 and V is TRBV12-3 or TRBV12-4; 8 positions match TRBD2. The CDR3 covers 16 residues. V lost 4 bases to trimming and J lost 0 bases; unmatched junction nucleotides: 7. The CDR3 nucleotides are TGTGCCAGCAGTTCCCAGCGGGGGCCTTACCAAGAGACCCAGTACTTC. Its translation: CASSSQRGPYQETQYF.

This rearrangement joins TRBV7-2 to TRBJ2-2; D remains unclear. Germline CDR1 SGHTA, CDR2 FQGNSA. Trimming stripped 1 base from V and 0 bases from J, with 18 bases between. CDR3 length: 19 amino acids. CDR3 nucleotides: TGTGCCAGCAGCTTAGAAGTAACGCTCGGCACACCGAACACCGGGGAGCTGTTTTTT. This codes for CASSLEVTLGTPNTGELFF.

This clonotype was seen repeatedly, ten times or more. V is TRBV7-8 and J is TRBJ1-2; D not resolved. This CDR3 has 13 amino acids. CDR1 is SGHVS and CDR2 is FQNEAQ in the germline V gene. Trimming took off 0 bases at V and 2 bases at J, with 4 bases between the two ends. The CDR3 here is CASSLAVNYGYTF. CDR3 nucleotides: TGTGCCAGCAGCTTAGCCGTCAACTATGGCTACACCTTC. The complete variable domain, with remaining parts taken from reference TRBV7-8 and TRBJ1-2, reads GAGVSQSPRYKVAKRGQDVALRCDPISGHVSLFWYQQALGQGPEFLTYFQNEAQLDKSGLPSDRFFAERPEGSVSTLKIQRTQQEDSAVYLCASSLAVNYGYTFGSGTRLTVV.

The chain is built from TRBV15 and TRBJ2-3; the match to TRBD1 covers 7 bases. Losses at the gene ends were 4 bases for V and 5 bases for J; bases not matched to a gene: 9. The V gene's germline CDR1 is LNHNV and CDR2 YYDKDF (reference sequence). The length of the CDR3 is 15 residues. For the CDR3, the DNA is TGTGCCACCAGCACCAGAGACAGGGCCGGAGATACGCAGTATTTT. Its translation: CATSTRDRAGDTQYF.

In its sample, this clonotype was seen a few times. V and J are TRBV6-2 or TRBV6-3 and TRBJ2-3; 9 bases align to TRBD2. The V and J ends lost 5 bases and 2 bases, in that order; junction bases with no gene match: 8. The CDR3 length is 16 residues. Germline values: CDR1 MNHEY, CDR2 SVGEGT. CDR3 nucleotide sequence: TGTGCCAGCAGTCGCCTAGCGGGGTCCTCCACAGATACGCAGTATTTT. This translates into CASSRLAGSSTDTQYF.

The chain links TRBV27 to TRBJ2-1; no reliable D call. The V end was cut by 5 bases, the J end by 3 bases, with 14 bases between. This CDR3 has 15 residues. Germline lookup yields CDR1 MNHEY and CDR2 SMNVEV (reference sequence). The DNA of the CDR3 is TGTGCCAGCAGTCCGCGAAGGGCTAACTACAATGAGCAGTTCTTC. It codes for CASSPRRANYNEQFF.

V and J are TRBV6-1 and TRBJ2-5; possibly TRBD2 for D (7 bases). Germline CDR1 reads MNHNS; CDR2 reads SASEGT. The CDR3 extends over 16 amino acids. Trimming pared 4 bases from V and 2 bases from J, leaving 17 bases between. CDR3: CASSVVGGQGQETQYF. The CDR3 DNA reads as TGTGCCAGCAGTGTCGTGGGGGGGCAGGGACAAGAGACCCAGTACTTC.

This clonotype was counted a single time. CDR3 protein: CALDLNTEAFF. For the CDR3, the DNA is TGTGCCTTAGACCTGAACACTGAAGCTTTCTTT. V usage is TRBV7-4 and J usage is TRBJ1-1; D is unresolved. The CDR3 is made up of 11 amino acids. The germline V gene has CDR1 SGHVT and CDR2 SQSDAQ. V was clipped by 11 bases and J by 0 bases, with 7 bases between them.

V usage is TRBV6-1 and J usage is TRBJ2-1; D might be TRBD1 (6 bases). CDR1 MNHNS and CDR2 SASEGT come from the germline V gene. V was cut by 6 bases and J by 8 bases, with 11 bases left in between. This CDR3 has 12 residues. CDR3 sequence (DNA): TGTGCCAGCAGGGGGGCGGTATATGAGCAGTTCTTC. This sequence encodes CASRGAVYEQFF.

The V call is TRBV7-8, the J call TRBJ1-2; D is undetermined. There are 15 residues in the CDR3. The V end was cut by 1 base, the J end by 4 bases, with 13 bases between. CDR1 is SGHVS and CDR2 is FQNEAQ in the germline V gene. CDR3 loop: CASSLDGNFGYGYTF. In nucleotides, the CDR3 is TGTGCCAGCAGCTTAGACGGGAACTTTGGCTATGGCTACACCTTC. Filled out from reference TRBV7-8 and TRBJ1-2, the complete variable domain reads GAGVSQSPRYKVAKRGQDVALRCDPISGHVSLFWYQQALGQGPEFLTYFQNEAQLDKSGLPSDRFFAERPEGSVSTLKIQRTQQEDSAVYLCASSLDGNFGYGYTFGSGTRLTVV.